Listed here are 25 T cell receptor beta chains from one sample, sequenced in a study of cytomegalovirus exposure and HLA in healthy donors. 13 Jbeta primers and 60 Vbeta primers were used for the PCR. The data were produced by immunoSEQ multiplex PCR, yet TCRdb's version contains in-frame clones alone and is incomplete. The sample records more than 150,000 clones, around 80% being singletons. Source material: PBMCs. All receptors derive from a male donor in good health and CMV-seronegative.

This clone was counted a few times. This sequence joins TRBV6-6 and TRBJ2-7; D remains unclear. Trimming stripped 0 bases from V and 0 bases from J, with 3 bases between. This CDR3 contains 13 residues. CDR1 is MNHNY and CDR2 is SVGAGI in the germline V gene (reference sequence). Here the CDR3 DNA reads TGTGCCAGCAGTTACTCTAGCTCCTACGAGCAGTACTTC. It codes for CASSYSSSYEQYF.

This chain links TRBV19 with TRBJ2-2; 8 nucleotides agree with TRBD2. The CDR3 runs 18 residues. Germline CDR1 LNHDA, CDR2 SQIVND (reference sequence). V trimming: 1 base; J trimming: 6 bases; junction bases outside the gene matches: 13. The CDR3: CASSIGLLSGRVAGELFF. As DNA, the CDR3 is TGTGCCAGTAGTATAGGCTTACTAAGCGGGAGAGTAGCCGGGGAGCTGTTTTTT.

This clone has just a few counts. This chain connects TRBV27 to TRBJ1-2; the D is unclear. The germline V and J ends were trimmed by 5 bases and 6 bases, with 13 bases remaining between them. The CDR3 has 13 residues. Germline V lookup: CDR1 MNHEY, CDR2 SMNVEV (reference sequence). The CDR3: CASSHRGADGYTF. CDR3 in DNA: TGTGCCAGCAGTCACCGGGGAGCGGATGGCTACACCTTC.

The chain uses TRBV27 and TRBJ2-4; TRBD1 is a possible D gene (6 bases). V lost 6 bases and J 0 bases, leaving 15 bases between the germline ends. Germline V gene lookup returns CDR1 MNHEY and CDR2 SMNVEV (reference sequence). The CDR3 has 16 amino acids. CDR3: CASSVQGSLAKNIQYF. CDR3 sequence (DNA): TGTGCCAGCAGCGTCCAGGGGTCATTAGCCAAAAACATTCAGTACTTC.

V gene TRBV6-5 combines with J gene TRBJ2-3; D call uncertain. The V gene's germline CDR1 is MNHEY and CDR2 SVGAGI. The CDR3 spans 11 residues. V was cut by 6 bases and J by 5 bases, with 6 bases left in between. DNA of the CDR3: TGTGCCAGCAGACAAAAAGATACGCAGTATTTT. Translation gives CASRQKDTQYF.

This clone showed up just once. CDR3 nucleotide sequence: TGCGCCAGCAGTGAGTCACGAGGGTGGGTCTATGGCTACACCTTC. Protein: CASSESRGWVYGYTF. The chain joins TRBV10-2 to TRBJ1-2; D not resolved. The CDR3 consists of 15 residues. Per germline, CDR1 WSHSY and CDR2 SAAADI. V was trimmed by 0 bases and J by 4 bases, leaving 12 bases between them.

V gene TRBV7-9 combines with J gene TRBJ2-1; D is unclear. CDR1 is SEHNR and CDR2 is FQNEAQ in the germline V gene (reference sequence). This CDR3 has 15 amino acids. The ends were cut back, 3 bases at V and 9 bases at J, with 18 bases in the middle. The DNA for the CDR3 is TGTGCCAGCAGCTTTGGCCAGGCCTTGTTGGGTGAGCAGTTCTTC. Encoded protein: CASSFGQALLGEQFF. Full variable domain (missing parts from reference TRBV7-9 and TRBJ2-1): DTGVSQNPRHKITKRGQNVTFRCDPISEHNRLYWYRQTLGQGPEFLTYFQNEAQLEKSRLLSDRFSAERPKGSFSTLEIQRTEQGDSAMYLCASSFGQALLGEQFFGPGTRLTVL.

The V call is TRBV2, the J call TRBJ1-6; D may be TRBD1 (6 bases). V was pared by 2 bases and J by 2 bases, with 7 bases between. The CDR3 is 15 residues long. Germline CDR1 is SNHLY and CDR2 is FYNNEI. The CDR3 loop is CASSETGPYNSPLHF. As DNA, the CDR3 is TGTGCCAGCAGTGAAACAGGGCCCTATAATTCACCCCTCCACTTT. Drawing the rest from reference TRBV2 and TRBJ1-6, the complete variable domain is EPEVTQTPSHQVTQMGQEVILRCVPISNHLYFYWYRQILGQKVEFLVSFYNNEISEKSEIFDDQFSVERPDGSNFTLKIRSTKLEDSAMYFCASSETGPYNSPLHFGNGTRLTVT.

The CDR3 protein is CASSLIPGPRYGYTF. The CDR3 DNA follows: TGTGCCAGCAGCTTAATTCCAGGGCCTCGCTATGGCTACACCTTC. The chain recombines TRBV7-3 with TRBJ1-2; D is possibly TRBD1 (5 bases). This CDR3 contains 15 residues. V lost 1 base and J lost 4, with 13 bases in between. Germline CDR1 reads SGHTA; CDR2 reads FQGTGA.

This CDR3 is CASSAEGLAGPQETQYF. The CDR3 coding sequence is TGTGCCAGCAGCGCCGAAGGACTAGCGGGACCTCAAGAGACCCAGTACTTC. The chain has TRBV9 and TRBJ2-5; 12 nucleotides align to TRBD2. J lost 2 bases, V lost 3 bases, and 8 bases had no gene match. Germline assignment: CDR1 SGDLS and CDR2 YYNGEE. This CDR3 is built from 17 residues.

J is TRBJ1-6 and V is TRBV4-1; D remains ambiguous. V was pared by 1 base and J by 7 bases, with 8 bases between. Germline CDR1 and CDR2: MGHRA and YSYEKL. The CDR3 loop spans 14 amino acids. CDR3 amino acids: CASSQVGGNSPLHF. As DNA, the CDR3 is TGCGCCAGCAGCCAAGTCGGAGGCAATTCACCCCTCCACTTT.

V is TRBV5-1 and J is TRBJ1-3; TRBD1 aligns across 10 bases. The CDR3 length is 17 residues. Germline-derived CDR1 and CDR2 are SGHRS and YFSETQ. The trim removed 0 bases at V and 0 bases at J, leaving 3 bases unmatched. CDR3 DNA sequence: TGCGCCAGCAGCTTGGGACAGGGGGCTCTCTCTGGAAACACCATATATTTT. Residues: CASSLGQGALSGNTIYF.

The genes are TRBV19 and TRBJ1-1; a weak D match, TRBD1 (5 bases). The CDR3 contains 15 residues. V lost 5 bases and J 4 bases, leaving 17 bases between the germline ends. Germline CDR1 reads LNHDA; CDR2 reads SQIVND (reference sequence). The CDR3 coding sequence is TGTGCCAGTAGTGGTTCCCGGGGCGGGGCCACTGAAGCTTTCTTT. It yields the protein CASSGSRGGATEAFF.

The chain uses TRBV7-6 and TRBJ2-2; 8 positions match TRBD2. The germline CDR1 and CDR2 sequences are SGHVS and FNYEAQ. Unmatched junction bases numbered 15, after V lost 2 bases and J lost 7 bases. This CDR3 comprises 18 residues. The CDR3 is CASSLFGDSGGEDGELFF. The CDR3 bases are TGTGCCAGCAGCTTATTCGGGGACTCGGGAGGGGAAGACGGGGAGCTGTTTTTT. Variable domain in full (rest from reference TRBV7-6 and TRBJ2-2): GAGVSQSPRYKVTKRGQDVALRCDPISGHVSLYWYRQALGQGPEFLTYFNYEAQQDKSGLPNDRFSAERPEGSISTLTIQRTEQRDSAMYRCASSLFGDSGGEDGELFFGEGSRLTVL.

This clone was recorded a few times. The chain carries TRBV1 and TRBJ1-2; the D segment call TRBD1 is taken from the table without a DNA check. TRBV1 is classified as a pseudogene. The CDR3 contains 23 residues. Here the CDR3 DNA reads TGCACCAGCAGCCAACTACCCAGGGGGATTTTCTCTAGGACAGGGACGACTAACTATGGCTACACCTTC. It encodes CTSSQLPRGIFSRTGTTNYGYTF.

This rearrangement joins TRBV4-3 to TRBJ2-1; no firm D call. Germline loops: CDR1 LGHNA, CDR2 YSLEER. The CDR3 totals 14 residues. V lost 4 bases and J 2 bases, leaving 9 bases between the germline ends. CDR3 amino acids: CASSPNRAYNEQFF. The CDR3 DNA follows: TGCGCCAGCAGCCCAAACCGGGCCTACAATGAGCAGTTCTTC.

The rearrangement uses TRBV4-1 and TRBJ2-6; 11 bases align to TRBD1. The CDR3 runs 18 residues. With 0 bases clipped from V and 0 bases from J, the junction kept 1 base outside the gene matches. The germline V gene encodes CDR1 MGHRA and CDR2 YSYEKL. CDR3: CASSQEGTGGSGANVLTF. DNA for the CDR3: TGCGCCAGCAGCCAAGAAGGGACAGGGGGCTCTGGGGCCAACGTCCTGACTTTC.

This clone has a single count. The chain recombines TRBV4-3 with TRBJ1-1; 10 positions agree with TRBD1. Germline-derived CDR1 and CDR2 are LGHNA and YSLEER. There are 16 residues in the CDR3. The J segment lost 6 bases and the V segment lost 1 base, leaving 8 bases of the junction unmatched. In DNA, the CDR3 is TGCGCCAGCAGCCAAGTCCCGGGACAGGGGAAAGCTGAAGCTTTCTTT. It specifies CASSQVPGQGKAEAFF.

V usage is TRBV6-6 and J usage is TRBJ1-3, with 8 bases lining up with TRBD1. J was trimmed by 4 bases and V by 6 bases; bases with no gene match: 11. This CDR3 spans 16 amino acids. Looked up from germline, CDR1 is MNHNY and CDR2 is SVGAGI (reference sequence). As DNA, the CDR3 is TGTGCCAGCAGCCGCGACAGGGGCGCATCCGGAAACACCATATATTTT. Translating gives CASSRDRGASGNTIYF.

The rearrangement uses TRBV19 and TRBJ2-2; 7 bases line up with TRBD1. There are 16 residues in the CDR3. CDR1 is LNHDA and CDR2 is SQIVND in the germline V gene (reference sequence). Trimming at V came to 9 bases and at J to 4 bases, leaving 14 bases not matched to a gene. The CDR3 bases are TGTGCCAGCACTAAGGGACAGCCCACTATCACCGGGGAGCTGTTTTTT. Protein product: CASTKGQPTITGELFF.

The CDR3 coding sequence is TGTGCCAGCAGCCCCGGGGACTTCTCCACAGATACGCAGTATTTT. Protein sequence: CASSPGDFSTDTQYF. V usage is TRBV7-3 and J usage is TRBJ2-3; D is perhaps TRBD2 (6 bases). The CDR3 is 15 amino acids. The germline V gene encodes CDR1 SGHTA and CDR2 FQGTGA. V gave up 5 bases and J gave up 2 bases, with 14 bases separating them. Looking up the rest from reference TRBV7-3 and TRBJ2-3 gives the full variable domain: GAGVSQTPSNKVTEKGKYVELRCDPISGHTALYWYRQSLGQGPEFLIYFQGTGAADDSGLPNDRFFAVRPEGSVSTLKIQRTERGDSAVYLCASSPGDFSTDTQYFGPGTRLTVL.

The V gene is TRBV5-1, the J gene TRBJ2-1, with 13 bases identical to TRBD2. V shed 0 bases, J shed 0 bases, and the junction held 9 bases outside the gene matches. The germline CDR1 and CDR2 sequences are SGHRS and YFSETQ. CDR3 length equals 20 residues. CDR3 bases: TGCGCCAGCAGCTTGGGCGGGACTAGCGGGACTGTGAGCTCCTACAATGAGCAGTTCTTC. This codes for CASSLGGTSGTVSSYNEQFF.

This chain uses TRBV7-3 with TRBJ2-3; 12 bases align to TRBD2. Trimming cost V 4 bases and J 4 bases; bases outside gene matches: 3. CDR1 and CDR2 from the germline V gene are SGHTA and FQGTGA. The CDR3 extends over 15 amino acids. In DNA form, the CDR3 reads TGTGCCAGCAGCTCCGGACTAGCGGGGTCAGATACGCAGTATTTT. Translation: CASSSGLAGSDTQYF.

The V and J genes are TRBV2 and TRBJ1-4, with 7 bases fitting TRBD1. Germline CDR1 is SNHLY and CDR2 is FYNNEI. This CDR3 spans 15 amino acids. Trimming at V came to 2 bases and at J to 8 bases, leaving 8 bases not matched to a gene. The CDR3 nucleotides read TGTGCCAGCAGTGAAACAGGGGCGGTAGGGGAAAAACTGTTTTTT. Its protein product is CASSETGAVGEKLFF.

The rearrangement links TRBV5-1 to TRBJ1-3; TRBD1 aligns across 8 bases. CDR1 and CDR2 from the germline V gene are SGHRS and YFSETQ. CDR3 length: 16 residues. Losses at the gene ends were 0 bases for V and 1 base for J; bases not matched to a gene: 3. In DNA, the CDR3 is TGCGCCAGCAGCTTGGGCGACAGGGGATCTGGAAACACCATATATTTT. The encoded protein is CASSLGDRGSGNTIYF.